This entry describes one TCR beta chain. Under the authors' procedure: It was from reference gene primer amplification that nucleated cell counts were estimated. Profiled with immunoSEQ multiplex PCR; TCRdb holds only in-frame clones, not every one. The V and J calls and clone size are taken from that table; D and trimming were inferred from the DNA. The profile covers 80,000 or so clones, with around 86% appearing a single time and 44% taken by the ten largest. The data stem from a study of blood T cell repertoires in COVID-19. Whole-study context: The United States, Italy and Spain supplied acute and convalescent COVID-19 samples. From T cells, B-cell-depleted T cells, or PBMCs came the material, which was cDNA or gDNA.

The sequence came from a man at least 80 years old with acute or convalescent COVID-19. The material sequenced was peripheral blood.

CDR3 sequence (DNA): TGTGCCTGGACACTTAACTATGGCTACACCTTC. Translation gives CAWTLNYGYTF. The chain carries TRBV30 and TRBJ1-2; D gene unclear. The CDR3 is 11 amino acids. The V and J ends lost 4 bases and 1 base respectively, with 4 bases between them. Germline V gene sequence: CDR1 GTSNPN, CDR2 SVGIG (reference sequence).